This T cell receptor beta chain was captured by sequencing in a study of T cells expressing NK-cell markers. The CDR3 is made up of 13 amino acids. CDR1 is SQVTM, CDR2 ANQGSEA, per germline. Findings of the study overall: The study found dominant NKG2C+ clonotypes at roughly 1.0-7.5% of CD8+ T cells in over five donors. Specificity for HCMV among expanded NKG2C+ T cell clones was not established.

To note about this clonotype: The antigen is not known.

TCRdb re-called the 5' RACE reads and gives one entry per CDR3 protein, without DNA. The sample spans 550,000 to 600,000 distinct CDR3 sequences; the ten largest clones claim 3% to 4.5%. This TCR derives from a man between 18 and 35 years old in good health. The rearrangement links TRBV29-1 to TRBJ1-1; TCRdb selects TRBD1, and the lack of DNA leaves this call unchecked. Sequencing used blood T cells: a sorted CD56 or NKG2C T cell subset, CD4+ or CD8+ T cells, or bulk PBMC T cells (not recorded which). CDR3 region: CSVPDRAGTEAFF.